This T cell receptor beta chain was profiled in a study of cytomegalovirus exposure and HLA in healthy donors. The CDR3 runs 14 residues. The V gene's germline CDR1 is LNHDA and CDR2 SQIVND (reference sequence). With V trimmed by 8 bases and J by 0 bases, 5 bases remained unmatched. Turning to this clone: Its antigen remains unknown.

Study-wide results and caveats: Rare TCR sequences dominated, though some public TCRs recurred in many donors. Solely CMV serostatus was available to characterize immune exposure.

PCR employed 60 Vbeta and 13 Jbeta primers. The authors' processing: Later, roughly 86 million unique TCR beta chains were counted in an analysis, and about 10 million of them were shared. Assay used: immunoSEQ multiplex PCR; TCRdb lists only in-frame clones, some missing. D and trimming come from the DNA, and the V and J calls and clone size come from that table. The sample carries 150,000 to 170,000 clones, about three quarters recorded once. The clonotype comes from a woman between 40 and 50 years old in good health and CMV-seronegative. Sequencing was done on a sample of PBMCs. The genes are TRBV19 and TRBJ1-2, with 8 bases fitting TRBD1. The CDR3 is CASGDRPANYGYTF. The CDR3 nucleotides read TGTGCCAGTGGGGACAGGCCGGCTAACTATGGCTACACCTTC.